This T cell receptor beta chain came from a study of Ad26.COV2.S vaccination and SARS-CoV-2 variants. This clone appeared a single time. Profiled with immunoSEQ multiplex PCR; TCRdb holds only in-frame clones, not every one. In the table there are about 350,000 clones, less than 90% of which are singletons. As to treatment: around 19 received Ad26.COV2.S at low or high dose, single or two shots; roughly 5 received placebo; per-sample allocation not given. The samples date from day 63 after the first vaccine or placebo injection. Trimming left V 1 base short and J 0 bases short, with 10 bases between. Germline V lookup: CDR1 SEHNR, CDR2 FQNEAQ (reference sequence). The CDR3 loop spans 16 amino acids.

This receptor was identified in a person between 18 and 60 years old who received the Ad26.COV2.S COVID-19 vaccine or a placebo. This specimen consisted of peripheral blood, obtained in a trial of Ad26.COV2.S vaccine versus placebo. The J gene is TRBJ1-5, the V gene TRBV7-9, with D uncertain. Here the CDR3 reads CASSLVWYNSNQPQHF. CDR3 in DNA: TGTGCCAGCAGCTTAGTTTGGTATAATAGCAATCAGCCCCAGCATTTT.